The T cell receptor (beta chain) described here comes from a study of T-cell reconstitution after alpha-beta-depleted transplantation in children. The TCRbeta library incorporated unique molecular identifiers. A single record per CDR3 protein comes from TCRdb applying MiXCR to the PCR reads. The table has 500,000 or so distinct CDR3 sequences, roughly 33% seen once. The CDR3 consists of 14 residues. CDR1 is MNHNS, CDR2 SASEGT, per germline. V lost 2 bases and J 4 bases, leaving 11 bases between the germline ends. The clonotype was recovered from a human donor who donated a stem cell graft to a child with aplastic anemia. Sequencing was performed on PBMCs from the stem cell graft donor, taken from the stem cell graft. The chain has TRBV6-1 and TRBJ1-1; tentatively, D is TRBD1 (5 bases). The CDR3 protein is CASSEFVGPTEAFF. The CDR3 DNA sequence: TGTGCCAGCAGTGAATTTGTGGGACCCACTGAAGCTTTCTTT.